This T cell receptor beta chain was captured in a study of molecular identifiers for immune sequencing clone quantification. Looking at the study overall: Replicates involved a five-way split of RNA from about 19,000 or 110,000 naive CD8 cells, with sequencing of four.

The germline V gene encodes CDR1 SNHLY and CDR2 FYNNEI. The CDR3 is made up of 15 amino acids. With V trimmed by 4 bases and J by 6 bases, 8 bases remained unmatched. Generation of bulk TCR libraries relied on previously described methods and listed TCR primers. TCRdb passed the PCR reads through MiXCR, listing each CDR3 protein once. The sample includes over 600,000 distinct CDR3 sequences, about 20% of them seen just once. General observations from the study: Clones exceeding 20 RNA copies carried over 97% of effector molecules but under 1% of naive-cell molecules. Highly expanded clone sizes could be underestimated through barcode sharing by identical TCR molecules.

This clonotype was picked up a small number of times. Its antigen is unknown. The sequence was obtained from a human donor in good health. Some libraries in this study had Jurkat cell RNA spiked in. Sample: naive CD8+ T cells from blood, with Jurkat cell RNA spiked in. The sample's subset: FACS-sorted CD8+CD4-CCR7+CD45RA+ naive T cells. The gene calls are TRBV2 and TRBJ2-1; TRBD2 matches 8 bases. The CDR3 sequence: CASSGASGLPNEQFF. The CDR3 DNA follows: TGTGCCAGCAGTGGGGCTAGCGGGTTACCCAATGAGCAGTTCTTC.